Shown below are 22 T cell receptor beta chains from a single sample sequenced in a study of shared clonotypes between healthy human individuals. Generated by immunoSEQ multiplex PCR, the TCRdb table keeps only in-frame clones and is missing some. The sample has roughly 2.6 million clones; 85% to 95% are singletons. The sample was naive CD4+ T cells sorted from blood. Described subset: CD45RA+ positively selected. The source of these receptors is a man younger than 35 in good health.

The V and J genes are TRBV18 and TRBJ2-2; D call uncertain. The germline gives CDR1 KGHSH, CDR2 LQKENI. The CDR3 sequence is 15 residues long. With 3 bases removed from V and 3 bases from J, the gap between germline ends came to 11 bases. As DNA, the CDR3 is TGTGCCAGCTCACCGACAAGAGCTGACACCGGGGAGCTGTTTTTT. Translated, it gives CASSPTRADTGELFF.

Details on this clone: This same CDR3 is encoded by further DNA sequences in the sample. The rearrangement links TRBV5-1 to TRBJ1-1, with 7 bases identical to TRBD1. Germline V gene lookup returns CDR1 SGHRS and CDR2 YFSETQ. V lost 4 bases to trimming and J lost 1 base; unmatched junction nucleotides: 4. This CDR3 has 14 residues. The CDR3, as DNA: TGCGCCAGCAGCCTCGGGACAGCGAACACTGAAGCTTTCTTT. This sequence encodes CASSLGTANTEAFF.

In the case of this clone: Distinct nucleotide sequences in the sample also encode this CDR3. The V call is TRBV5-1, the J call TRBJ1-2; D unresolved. There are 13 residues in the CDR3. Germline CDR1 is SGHRS and CDR2 is YFSETQ. V was shortened by 4 bases and J by 2 bases, with 9 bases between the two germline ends. Here the CDR3 reads CASSREANYGYTF. CDR3 bases: TGCGCCAGCAGCCGAGAGGCCAACTATGGCTACACCTTC.

Comment on this clone: The sample has other DNA sequences that encode this CDR3 too. This chain uses TRBV5-1 with TRBJ2-7; 8 nucleotides line up with TRBD2. Looked up from germline, CDR1 is SGHRS and CDR2 is YFSETQ. The CDR3 extends over 14 amino acids. V dropped 4 bases and J dropped 0; count of bases not matched to a gene: 3. CDR3 sequence: CASSAGGNSYEQYF. The DNA for the CDR3 is TGCGCCAGCAGCGCGGGGGGTAACTCCTACGAGCAGTACTTC.

This clone was seen just once. The chain is built from TRBV28 and TRBJ2-7; TRBD2 matches 10 bases. V dropped 7 bases and J dropped 13; count of bases not matched to a gene: 13. The CDR3 consists of 13 residues. Looked up from germline, CDR1 is MDHEN and CDR2 is SYDVKM. The CDR3 sequence is CASNSAGGPDDYF. CDR3 DNA sequence: TGTGCCAGCAATTCAGCGGGGGGGCCGGATGATTACTTC. The full variable domain, its missing parts supplied by reference TRBV28 and TRBJ2-7, is DVKVTQSSRYLVKRTGEKVFLECVQDMDHENMFWYRQDPGLGLRLIYFSYDVKMKEKGDIPEGYSVSREKKERFSLILESASTNQTSMYLCASNSAGGPDDYFGPGTRLTVT.

The chain recombines TRBV5-1 with TRBJ2-3, with D possibly being TRBD2 (6 bases). CDR1 SGHRS and CDR2 YFSETQ come from the germline V gene. CDR3 length equals 15 residues. Between the trimmed V and J ends, which lost 2 bases and 2 bases, there was a span of 12 bases. The CDR3 bases are TGCGCCAGCAGCTTTAGGAGGGGCCTCACAGATACGCAGTATTTT. This gives the protein CASSFRRGLTDTQYF.

This chain uses TRBV6-1 with TRBJ2-7; tentatively, D is TRBD1 or TRBD2 (5 bases each). This CDR3 has 15 amino acids. The germline V and J ends were trimmed by 5 bases and 2 bases, with 16 bases remaining between them. Germline V gene data show CDR1 as MNHNS and CDR2 as SASEGT. As DNA, the CDR3 is TGTGCCAGCAGTTTATCCGGGACGGTAACCTACGAGCAGTACTTC. Protein product: CASSLSGTVTYEQYF.

The chain carries TRBV29-1 and TRBJ1-1; TRBD1 might be the D (6 bases). The CDR3 has 15 amino acids. Trimming took 4 bases from V and 4 from J, leaving 19 bases between them. Germline values: CDR1 SQVTM, CDR2 ANQGSEA. DNA for the CDR3: TGCAGCGTTGTCTCGACGGACAGTTCTACCACTGAAGCTTTCTTT. Encoded protein: CSVVSTDSSTTEAFF. The full variable domain, with the rest looked up from reference TRBV29-1 and TRBJ1-1, is SAVISQKPSRDICQRGTSLTIQCQVDSQVTMMFWYRQQPGQSLTLIATANQGSEATYESGFVIDKFPISRPNLTFSTLTVSNMSPEDSSIYLCSVVSTDSSTTEAFFGQGTRLTVV.

The chain uses TRBV13 and TRBJ2-2, with TRBD2 identical over 11 bases. The germline V gene encodes CDR1 PRHDT and CDR2 FYEKMQ (reference sequence). The CDR3 runs to 17 residues. V lost 1 base and J lost 4; bases outside the gene matches: 5. CDR3 residues: CASSLAVAGGPTGELFF. The DNA for the CDR3 is TGTGCCAGCAGCTTAGCGGTAGCGGGAGGGCCCACCGGGGAGCTGTTTTTT.

The chain has TRBV19 and TRBJ2-7, with 8 bases aligning to TRBD1. Germline V lookup: CDR1 LNHDA, CDR2 SQIVND (reference sequence). This CDR3 has 16 residues. V shed 5 bases, J shed 1 base, and the junction held 10 bases outside the gene matches. The CDR3 reads CASSASGTGMSYEQYF. DNA of the CDR3: TGTGCCAGTAGTGCGTCCGGGACAGGTATGTCCTACGAGCAGTACTTC.

The chain recombines TRBV18 with TRBJ1-4; D unresolved. This CDR3 has 13 residues. Trimming cost V 4 bases and J 8 bases, with 11 bases left between them. Per the germline V gene, CDR1 is KGHSH and CDR2 is LQKENI. For the CDR3, the DNA is TGTGCCAGCTCACGAGAAGATACAGAAAAACTGTTTTTT. Translating it yields CASSREDTEKLFF.

The chain couples TRBV30 to TRBJ2-5; 7 bases fit TRBD2. Germline V gene data show CDR1 as GTSNPN and CDR2 as SVGIG (reference sequence). With V trimmed by 1 base and J by 8 bases, 4 bases remained unmatched. CDR3 length equals 12 residues. In DNA form, the CDR3 reads TGTGCCTGGAGTGCCTGGGAGGGTACCCAGTACTTC. This gives the protein CAWSAWEGTQYF.

The chain links TRBV2 to TRBJ2-5; D ambiguous. Germline V gene lookup returns CDR1 SNHLY and CDR2 FYNNEI. The CDR3 has 13 residues. Trimming took off 6 bases at V and 0 bases at J, with 8 bases between the two ends. The CDR3 reads CASRQEYQETQYF. The DNA for the CDR3 is TGTGCCAGCAGGCAGGAGTACCAAGAGACCCAGTACTTC. Full variable domain (remainder filled in from reference TRBV2 and TRBJ2-5): EPEVTQTPSHQVTQMGQEVILRCVPISNHLYFYWYRQILGQKVEFLVSFYNNEISEKSEIFDDQFSVERPDGSNFTLKIRSTKLEDSAMYFCASRQEYQETQYFGPGTRLLVL.

The V call is TRBV30, the J call TRBJ2-6; 7 nucleotides align to TRBD2. This CDR3 region has 14 residues. V lost 7 bases and J lost 2; bases outside the gene matches: 5. CDR1 GTSNPN and CDR2 SVGIG come from the germline V gene (reference sequence). The CDR3 region is CASRRGTGANVLTF. Written as DNA, the CDR3 is TGTGCCTCCAGGCGGGGGACTGGGGCCAACGTCCTGACTTTC.

This chain connects TRBV4-2 to TRBJ2-5; unclear D gene. CDR1 and CDR2 from the germline V gene are LGHNA and YNFKEQ. This CDR3 is built from 15 residues. V was trimmed by 3 bases and J by 1 base, leaving 12 bases between them. DNA of the CDR3: TGTGCCAGCAGCCACAGCCCCGGCGCCCAAGAGACCCAGTACTTC. Residues: CASSHSPGAQETQYF.

The rearrangement links TRBV10-3 to TRBJ2-4, with a tentative D call TRBD2 (5 bases). The germline V gene encodes CDR1 ENHRY and CDR2 SYGVKD. The CDR3 sequence is 14 residues long. The V gene lost 6 bases and the J gene lost 7 bases, with 16 bases spanning the gap. CDR3: CAISPTETGNIQYF. The DNA for the CDR3 is TGTGCCATCAGCCCTACAGAGACGGGGAACATTCAGTACTTC.

V gene TRBV2 combines with J gene TRBJ1-4; TRBD1 might be the D (5 bases). With 4 bases removed from V and 1 base from J, the gap between germline ends came to 16 bases. CDR1 is SNHLY, CDR2 FYNNEI, per germline. The CDR3 covers 17 residues. The DNA of the CDR3 is TGTGCCAGCAGTGTCGTTCTTTTTAGGGGAACTAATGAAAAACTGTTTTTT. Translated, it gives CASSVVLFRGTNEKLFF.

The chain links TRBV4-2 to TRBJ2-7; D not resolved. From germline, CDR1 is LGHNA and CDR2 YNFKEQ. CDR3 size: 13 residues. Trimming pared 3 bases from V and 0 bases from J, leaving 6 bases between. The CDR3 DNA reads TGTGCCAGCAGCCAGTCCTTCTCCTACGAGCAGTACTTC. Translated: CASSQSFSYEQYF.

This sequence joins TRBV19 and TRBJ1-2; 9 nucleotides line up with TRBD1. The V and J ends lost 3 bases and 4 bases, in that order; junction bases with no gene match: 6. CDR1 is LNHDA, CDR2 SQIVND, per germline (reference sequence). There are 15 residues in the CDR3. The CDR3 bases are TGTGCCAGTAGTATTACTACAGGGGGCGGCTATGGCTACACCTTC. Encoded protein: CASSITTGGGYGYTF.

In the case of this clone: This sample includes further DNA sequences coding for the same CDR3. V usage is TRBV27 and J usage is TRBJ2-5; TRBD1 matches 7 bases. Germline loops: CDR1 MNHEY, CDR2 SMNVEV (reference sequence). V was pared by 5 bases and J by 3 bases, with 6 bases of the junction left unmatched. This CDR3 contains 14 residues. This CDR3 is CASSPRGTEETQYF. In DNA form, the CDR3 reads TGTGCCAGCAGTCCCAGGGGGACAGAAGAGACCCAGTACTTC.

This clone has only a few counts. The rearrangement joins TRBV7-9 to TRBJ1-1; 7 positions agree with TRBD1. V shed 5 bases, J shed 5 bases, and the junction held 5 bases outside the gene matches. This CDR3 has 13 amino acids. Germline V gene sequence: CDR1 SEHNR, CDR2 FQNEAQ (reference sequence). The DNA for the CDR3 is TGTGCCAGCAGCAACTCAGGGGGAACTGAAGCTTTCTTT. It encodes CASSNSGGTEAFF.

V usage is TRBV10-3 and J usage is TRBJ1-2; D is unclear. The CDR3 is 12 residues long. V was shortened by 4 bases and J by 8 bases, with 11 bases between the two germline ends. Looked up from germline, CDR1 is ENHRY and CDR2 is SYGVKD. This CDR3 is CAISGEGLGYTF. DNA for the CDR3: TGTGCCATCAGTGGGGAGGGTTTAGGCTACACCTTC.